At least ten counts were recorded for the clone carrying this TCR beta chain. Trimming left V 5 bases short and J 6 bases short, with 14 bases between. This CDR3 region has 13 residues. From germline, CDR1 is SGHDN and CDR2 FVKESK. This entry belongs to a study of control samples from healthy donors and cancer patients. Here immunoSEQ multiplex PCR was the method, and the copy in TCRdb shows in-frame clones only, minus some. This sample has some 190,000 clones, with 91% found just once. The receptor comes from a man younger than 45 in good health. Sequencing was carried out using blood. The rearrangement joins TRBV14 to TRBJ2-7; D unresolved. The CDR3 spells CASSSLPTGEQYF. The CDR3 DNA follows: TGTGCCAGCAGCTCTTTACCGACCGGCGAGCAGTACTTC.